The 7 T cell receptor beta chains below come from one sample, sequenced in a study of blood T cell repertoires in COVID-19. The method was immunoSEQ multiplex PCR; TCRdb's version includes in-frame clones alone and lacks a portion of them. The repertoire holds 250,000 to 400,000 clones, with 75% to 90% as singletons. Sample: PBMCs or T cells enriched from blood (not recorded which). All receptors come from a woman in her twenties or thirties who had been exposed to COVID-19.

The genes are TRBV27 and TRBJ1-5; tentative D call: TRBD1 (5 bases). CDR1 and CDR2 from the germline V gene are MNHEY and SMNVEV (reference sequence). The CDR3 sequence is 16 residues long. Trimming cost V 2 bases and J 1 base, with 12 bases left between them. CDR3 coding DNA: TGTGCCAGCAGTTTAATGGGGGGAAAGAGCAATCAGCCCCAGCATTTT. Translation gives CASSLMGGKSNQPQHF.

CDR3 region: CARGGRYRSISREKLFF. The DNA for the CDR3 is TGCGCCAGGGGGGGACGGTACCGAAGCATTAGTCGGGAAAAACTGTTTTTT. The V gene is TRBV10-1, the J gene TRBJ1-4; the D gene is possibly TRBD1 (5 bases). With 9 bases removed from V and 8 bases from J, the gap between germline ends came to 28 bases. The germline V gene encodes CDR1 WNHNN and CDR2 SYGVQD (reference sequence). The CDR3 loop spans 17 amino acids.

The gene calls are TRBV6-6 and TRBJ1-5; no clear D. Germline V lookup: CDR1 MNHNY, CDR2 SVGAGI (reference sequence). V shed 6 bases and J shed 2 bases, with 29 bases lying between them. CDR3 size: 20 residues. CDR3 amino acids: CASSRKPAGPGFRGNQPQHF. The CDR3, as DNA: TGTGCCAGCAGCCGTAAACCAGCGGGTCCGGGATTTAGGGGCAATCAGCCCCAGCATTTT.

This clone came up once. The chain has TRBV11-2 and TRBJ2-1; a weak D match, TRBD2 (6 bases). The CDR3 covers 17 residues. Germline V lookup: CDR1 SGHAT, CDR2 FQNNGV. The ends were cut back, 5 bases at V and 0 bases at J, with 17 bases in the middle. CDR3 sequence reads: CASSVIPGGRSYNEQFF. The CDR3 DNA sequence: TGTGCCAGCAGCGTTATACCCGGAGGGCGCTCCTACAATGAGCAGTTCTTC. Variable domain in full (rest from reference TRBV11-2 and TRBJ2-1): EAGVAQSPRYKIIEKRQSVAFWCNPISGHATLYWYQQILGQGPKLLIQFQNNGVVDDSQLPKDRFSAERLKGVDSTLKIQPAKLEDSAVYLCASSVIPGGRSYNEQFFGPGTRLTVL.

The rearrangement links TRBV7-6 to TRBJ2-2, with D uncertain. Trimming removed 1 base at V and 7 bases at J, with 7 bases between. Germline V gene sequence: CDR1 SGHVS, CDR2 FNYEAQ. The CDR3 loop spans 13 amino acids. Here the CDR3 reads CASSLGYGGELFF. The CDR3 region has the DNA TGTGCCAGCAGCTTAGGTTACGGCGGGGAGCTGTTTTTT.

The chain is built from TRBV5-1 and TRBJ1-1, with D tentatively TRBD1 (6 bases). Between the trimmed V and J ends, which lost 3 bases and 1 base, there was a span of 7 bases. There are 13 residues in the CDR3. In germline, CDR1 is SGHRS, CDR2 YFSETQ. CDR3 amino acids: CASSSTGNTEAFF. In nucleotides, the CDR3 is TGCGCCAGCAGCTCGACAGGGAACACTGAAGCTTTCTTT.

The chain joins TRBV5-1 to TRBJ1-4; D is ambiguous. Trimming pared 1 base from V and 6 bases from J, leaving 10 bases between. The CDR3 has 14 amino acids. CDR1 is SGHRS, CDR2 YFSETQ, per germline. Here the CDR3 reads CASSLSGIDEKLFF. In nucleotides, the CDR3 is TGCGCCAGCAGCTTGTCGGGGATTGATGAAAAACTGTTTTTT.